This entry concerns a single T cell receptor beta chain. The CDR3 is 11 amino acids. V shed 6 bases and J shed 13 bases, with 18 bases lying between them. Germline values: CDR1 DFQATT, CDR2 SNEGSKA (reference sequence). Unique molecular identifiers were built into the TCRbeta library. TCRdb fed the PCR reads into MiXCR, producing one record per CDR3 protein. The profile shows 90,000 to 130,000 distinct CDR3 sequences, about 9.3% of them singletons. This specimen belongs to a study of T-cell reconstitution after alpha-beta-depleted transplantation in children. The chain employs TRBV20-1 and TRBJ2-5, with a tentative D call TRBD1 (5 bases). Sequences were derived from PBMCs, sampled before TCRalphabeta/CD19-depleted stem cell transplant. The source is a boy aged 2-9 years with acute lymphoblastic leukemia, due to receive a stem cell transplant. This chain's CDR3 is CSAKGSRALYF. In nucleotides, the CDR3 is TGCAGTGCCAAAGGGTCCAGGGCCCTGTACTTC.